These 22 T cell receptor beta chains were all obtained from the same sample, sequenced in a study of human T cells and chemical hapten exposure. The time point denotes: patch test 3, about 24 weeks after DPC sensitization. The treatment here: therapeutic diphenylcyclopropenone sensitization with weekly scalp DPC. MiXCR was run by TCRdb on the RACE reads, yielding one entry per CDR3 protein. Altogether some 110,000 distinct CDR3 sequences are present, around 34% being singletons, with the ten largest covering around 2.7%. This specimen consisted of whole blood, obtained in connection with sensitization to the hapten diphenylcyclopropenone (DPC). All receptors derive from a man aged 40-49 years with alopecia areata. Some clones in this sample may be carry-over from other donors' samples.

This clonotype was detected only a few times. This sequence joins TRBV6-5 and TRBJ1-3; no reliable D call. V lost 4 bases and J 1 base, leaving 8 bases between the germline ends. CDR1 and CDR2 from the germline V gene are MNHEY and SVGAGI. This CDR3 comprises 14 residues. The CDR3: CASSSGYSGNTIYF. DNA of the CDR3: TGTGCCAGCAGTTCCGGCTATTCTGGAAACACCATATATTTT.

The genes are TRBV6-6 and TRBJ2-2; a weak D match, TRBD1 (6 bases). The length of the CDR3 is 15 residues. Trimming took 5 bases from V and 1 from J, leaving 11 bases between them. Germline CDR1 is MNHNY and CDR2 is SVGAGI (reference sequence). The CDR3: CASSPKTGNTGELFF. The CDR3 nucleotides read TGTGCCAGCAGTCCCAAGACAGGGAACACCGGGGAGCTGTTTTTT.

The chain employs TRBV7-9 and TRBJ1-2; possibly TRBD1 for D (6 bases). Germline-derived CDR1 and CDR2 are SEHNR and FQNEAQ (reference sequence). Trimming took off 8 bases at V and 4 bases at J, with 14 bases between the two ends. The CDR3 contains 13 residues. CDR3 region: CASGDRTLYGYTF. CDR3 DNA sequence: TGTGCCAGCGGCGACAGGACCCTCTATGGCTACACCTTC.

The chain's CDR3 is CASSRGVGGETQYF. In DNA, the CDR3 is TGCGCCAGCTCGAGGGGAGTTGGTGGAGAGACCCAGTACTTC. The gene calls are TRBV5-1 and TRBJ2-5; D may be TRBD1 or TRBD2 (5 bases each). Germline V gene data show CDR1 as SGHRS and CDR2 as YFSETQ. V was pared by 7 bases and J by 4 bases, with 17 bases between. This CDR3 comprises 14 residues.

The chain joins TRBV5-6 to TRBJ2-5; D not resolved. The germline V gene encodes CDR1 SGHDT and CDR2 YYEEEE. CDR3 length equals 14 residues. The ends were cut back, 2 bases at V and 7 bases at J, with 15 bases in the middle. The CDR3 nucleotides are TGTGCCAGCAGCTTCATCTCTCTACCGGGGACCCAGTACTTC. Its translation: CASSFISLPGTQYF.

Here the CDR3 DNA reads TGTGCCAGCAGCTTAGTAGGAGCAGGGGCTGAAGCTTTCTTT. Its protein is CASSLVGAGAEAFF. This chain links TRBV7-9 with TRBJ1-1; D might be TRBD1 (6 bases). V lost 1 base to trimming and J lost 6 bases, with 12 bases between them. The CDR3 has 14 residues. Germline values: CDR1 SEHNR, CDR2 FQNEAQ (reference sequence).

The gene calls are TRBV4-1 and TRBJ2-5; TRBD1 might be the D (5 bases). The germline V and J ends were trimmed by 4 bases and 2 bases, with 11 bases remaining between them. The germline V gene encodes CDR1 MGHRA and CDR2 YSYEKL. This CDR3 is 14 amino acids long. The CDR3 bases are TGCGCCAGCAGCCGACGGACATATCAAGAGACCCAGTACTTC. Its protein product is CASSRRTYQETQYF.

This clonotype occurred a few times. The chain recombines TRBV28 with TRBJ2-4, with D unresolved. Trimming cost V 5 bases and J 4 bases, with 12 bases left between them. The CDR3 sequence is 14 residues long. Germline values: CDR1 MDHEN, CDR2 SYDVKM. The CDR3 coding sequence is TGTGCCAGCAGTCCCTCAGATGGAAAAAACATTCAGTACTTC. Translated, it gives CASSPSDGKNIQYF. Full variable domain (missing parts from reference TRBV28 and TRBJ2-4): DVKVTQSSRYLVKRTGEKVFLECVQDMDHENMFWYRQDPGLGLRLIYFSYDVKMKEKGDIPEGYSVSREKKERFSLILESASTNQTSMYLCASSPSDGKNIQYFGAGTRLSVL.

The rearrangement uses TRBV5-6 and TRBJ2-3; D may match TRBD1 or TRBD2 (6 bases each). V was cut by 4 bases and J by 2 bases, with 14 bases left in between. The germline gives CDR1 SGHDT, CDR2 YYEEEE. This CDR3 has 15 amino acids. Here the CDR3 DNA reads TGTGCCAGCAGCCCTGAGGGGGGAGCCACAGATACGCAGTATTTT. Protein: CASSPEGGATDTQYF.

This clonotype was counted a few times. J is TRBJ2-7 and V is TRBV5-6, with D hard to call. Looked up from germline, CDR1 is SGHDT and CDR2 is YYEEEE. CDR3 length equals 13 residues. V was trimmed by 4 bases and J by 2 bases, leaving 10 bases between them. In DNA, the CDR3 is TGTGCCAGCAGCCGAGACATGACCTACGAGCAGTACGTC. As protein: CASSRDMTYEQYV.

This rearrangement joins TRBV7-2 to TRBJ2-3; D is ambiguous. V lost 5 bases and J lost 5, with 8 bases in between. This CDR3 has 12 residues. The germline V gene has CDR1 SGHTA and CDR2 FQGNSA. The CDR3 sequence is CASSRTIDTQYF. CDR3 coding DNA: TGTGCCAGCAGCCGGACCATAGATACGCAGTATTTT. Combining the CDR3 with reference TRBV7-2 and TRBJ2-3 gives the whole variable domain GAGVSQSPSNKVTEKGKDVELRCDPISGHTALYWYRQSLGQGLEFLIYFQGNSAPDKSGLPSDRFSAERTGGSVSTLTIQRTQQEDSAVYLCASSRTIDTQYFGPGTRLTVL.

The CDR3 region is CATQQGEETQYF. DNA for the CDR3: TGTGCCACCCAACAGGGGGAAGAGACCCAGTACTTC. The chain links TRBV6-6 to TRBJ2-5, with 8 bases matching TRBD1. CDR1 is MNHNY and CDR2 is SVGAGI in the germline V gene (reference sequence). This CDR3 region has 12 residues. J was trimmed by 3 bases and V by 10 bases; bases with no gene match: 4.

The V and J genes are TRBV29-1 and TRBJ2-3; possibly TRBD1 for D (6 bases). With 6 bases removed from V and 6 bases from J, the gap between germline ends came to 19 bases. Germline V gene lookup returns CDR1 SQVTM and CDR2 ANQGSEA. The CDR3 loop spans 14 amino acids. CDR3 bases: TGCAGCGTCCTTTGGACAGACCTTCTGGATACGCAGTATTTT. It translates to CSVLWTDLLDTQYF.

This clonotype showed up just a few times. CDR3 sequence reads: CASSLRQGSDTQYF. The DNA for the CDR3 is TGTGCCAGCAGTTTGAGGCAGGGCTCAGATACGCAGTATTTT. The V gene is TRBV28, the J gene TRBJ2-3; a possible D gene is TRBD1 (5 bases). Germline values: CDR1 MDHEN, CDR2 SYDVKM. Trimming shortened V by 3 bases and J by 4 bases, and 11 bases separated the two germline ends. The CDR3 is 14 residues long.

The chain recombines TRBV12-3 or TRBV12-4 with TRBJ2-3; TRBD2 might be the D (6 bases). V lost 6 bases, J lost 6 bases, and 10 bases lay in between. The CDR3 has 12 amino acids. CDR3 protein: CASRGGVDTQYF. The CDR3 DNA reads TGTGCCAGCAGGGGGGGTGTGGATACGCAGTATTTT.

This clonotype was seen only a few times. The genes are TRBV6-5 and TRBJ2-1; 10 nucleotides agree with TRBD2. Germline CDR1 is MNHEY and CDR2 is SVGAGI. The CDR3 is 14 residues long. V was pared by 4 bases and J by 8 bases, with 5 bases of the junction left unmatched. The CDR3 loop is CASSSGTSVDEQFF. The CDR3 nucleotides are TGTGCCAGCAGTTCTGGGACTAGCGTGGATGAGCAGTTCTTC.

This CDR3 is CASSYSSVAGVEVQETQYF. The CDR3 nucleotides are TGTGCCAGCAGTTACTCCAGCGTAGCGGGAGTTGAAGTTCAAGAGACCCAGTACTTC. The chain is built from TRBV6-6 and TRBJ2-5, with 9 bases that match TRBD2. The germline CDR1 and CDR2 sequences are MNHNY and SVGAGI (reference sequence). The CDR3 covers 19 residues. V shed 0 bases and J 2 bases; nucleotides not matched to a gene: 13.

V and J are TRBV18 and TRBJ2-3, with 7 nucleotides matching TRBD2. V lost 5 bases and J lost 0; bases outside the gene matches: 5. From germline, CDR1 is KGHSH and CDR2 LQKENI. The CDR3 runs to 15 residues. The CDR3 DNA is TGTGCCAGCTCAGAGCTAGCGGAGAGCACAGATACGCAGTATTTT. It codes for CASSELAESTDTQYF.

This clonotype was detected a few times. The chain is built from TRBV5-1 and TRBJ2-1, with 8 bases matching TRBD2. V lost 0 bases to trimming and J lost 5 bases; unmatched junction nucleotides: 4. Germline CDR1 SGHRS, CDR2 YFSETQ. The CDR3 has 15 residues. The CDR3 loop reads CASSLAGLVDNEQFF. The CDR3 DNA reads as TGCGCCAGCAGCTTGGCGGGACTAGTAGACAATGAGCAGTTCTTC.

This clonotype was counted a few times. The chain couples TRBV5-1 to TRBJ2-7, with a tentative D call TRBD1 (7 bases). The CDR3 spans 19 residues. Germline values: CDR1 SGHRS, CDR2 YFSETQ. The V gene lost 4 bases and the J gene lost 3 bases, with 29 bases spanning the gap. For the CDR3, the DNA is TGCGCCAGCAGCCCCTCCTATTGGGGGGACAGAGAATGGATCTACGAGCAGTACGTC. It is translated as CASSPSYWGDREWIYEQYV.

This clonotype was detected a few times. The V and J genes are TRBV6-5 and TRBJ1-1, with 11 bases fitting TRBD1. The CDR3 length is 15 residues. Germline V gene data show CDR1 as MNHEY and CDR2 as SVGAGI. The junction had 3 bases not matched to a gene; V was cut back by 0 bases and J by 6 bases. As DNA, the CDR3 is TGTGCCAGCAGTTACTCGGACAGGGGGCTTTCTGAAGCTTTCTTT. Translating gives CASSYSDRGLSEAFF.

V gene TRBV27 combines with J gene TRBJ1-2; D possibly corresponds to TRBD1 (6 bases). The CDR3 consists of 14 residues. CDR1 and CDR2 (germline): MNHEY, SMNVEV (reference sequence). The V gene lost 4 bases and the J gene lost 1 base, with 10 bases spanning the gap. The CDR3 loop reads CASSSGQLNYGYTF. Written as DNA, the CDR3 is TGTGCCAGCAGTTCTGGACAGCTTAACTATGGCTACACCTTC.